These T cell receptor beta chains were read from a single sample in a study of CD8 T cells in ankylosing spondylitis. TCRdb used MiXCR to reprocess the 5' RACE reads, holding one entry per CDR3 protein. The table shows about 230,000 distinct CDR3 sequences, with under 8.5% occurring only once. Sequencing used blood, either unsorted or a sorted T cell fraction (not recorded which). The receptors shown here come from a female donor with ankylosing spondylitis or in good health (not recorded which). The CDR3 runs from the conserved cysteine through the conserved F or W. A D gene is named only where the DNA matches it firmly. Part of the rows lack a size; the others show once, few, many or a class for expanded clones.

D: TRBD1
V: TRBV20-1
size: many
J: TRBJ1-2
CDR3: CSARDRGIYGYTF
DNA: TGCAGTGCTAGGGACAGGGGGATCTATGGCTACACCTTC

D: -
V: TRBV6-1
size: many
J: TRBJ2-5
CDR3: CASGLSTQETQYF
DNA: TGTGCCAGCGGACTATCAACGCAAGAGACCCAGTACTTC

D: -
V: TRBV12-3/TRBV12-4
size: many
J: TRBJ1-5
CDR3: CASSLGQTANQPQHF
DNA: TGTGCCAGCAGTTTAGGACAAACCGCGAATCAGCCCCAGCATTTT

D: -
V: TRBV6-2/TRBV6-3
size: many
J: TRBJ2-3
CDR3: CASSLRPDSTDTQYF
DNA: TGTGCCAGCAGTTTAAGGCCGGATAGCACAGATACGCAGTATTTT

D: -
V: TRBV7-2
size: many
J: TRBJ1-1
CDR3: CASSLVSGNTEAFF
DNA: TGTGCCAGCAGCTTAGTGTCCGGGAACACTGAAGCTTTCTTT

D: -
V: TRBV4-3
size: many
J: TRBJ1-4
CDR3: CASSRAPRTNEKLFF
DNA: TGCGCCAGCAGCCGTGCCCCCCGGACTAATGAAAAACTGTTTTTT

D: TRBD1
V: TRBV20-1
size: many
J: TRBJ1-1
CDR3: CSAGGQGYAFF
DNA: TGCAGTGCGGGGGGACAGGGATACGCTTTCTTT

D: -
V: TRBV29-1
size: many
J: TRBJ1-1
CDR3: CSVARQSTEAFF
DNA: TGCAGCGTAGCCCGACAGAGCACTGAAGCTTTCTTT

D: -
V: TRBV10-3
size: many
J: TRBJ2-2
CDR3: CAITPLGGGEATGELFF
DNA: TGTGCCATCACTCCGTTGGGAGGGGGCGAGGCCACCGGGGAGCTGTTTTTT

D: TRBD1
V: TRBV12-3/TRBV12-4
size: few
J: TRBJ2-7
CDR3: CASSKDRGGSSGPYEQYF
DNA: TGTGCCAGCAGTAAGGACAGGGGGGGCAGTAGCGGTCCCTACGAGCAGTACTTC

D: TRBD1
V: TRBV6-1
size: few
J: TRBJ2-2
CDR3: CASSRPRQGNTGELFF
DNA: TGTGCCAGCAGTCGCCCCCGACAGGGGAACACCGGGGAGCTGTTTTTT

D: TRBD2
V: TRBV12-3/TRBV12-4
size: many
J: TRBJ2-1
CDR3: CASSLMAGGPLDEQFF
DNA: TGTGCCAGCAGTTTAATGGCGGGAGGGCCCCTGGATGAGCAGTTCTTC

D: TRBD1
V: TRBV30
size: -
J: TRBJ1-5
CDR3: CAWSAPRPGQYSNQPQHF
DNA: TGTGCCTGGAGTGCCCCTCGGCCGGGACAGTATAGCAATCAGCCCCAGCATTTT

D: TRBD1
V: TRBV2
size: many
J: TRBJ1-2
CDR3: CASTPDRANYGYTF
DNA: TGTGCCAGCACTCCGGACAGGGCTAACTATGGCTACACCTTC

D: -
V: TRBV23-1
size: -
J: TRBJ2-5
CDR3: CASPLPTGHQETQYF
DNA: TGCGCCAGCCCTCTGCCGACTGGACATCAAGAGACCCAGTACTTC

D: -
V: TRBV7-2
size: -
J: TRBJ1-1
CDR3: CASSPGPLGRAFF
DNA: TGTGCCAGCAGCCCCGGCCCCCTAGGAAGAGCTTTCTTT

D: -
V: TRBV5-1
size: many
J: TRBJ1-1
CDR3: CASRTGLNTEAFF
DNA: TGCGCCAGCAGAACAGGGTTGAACACTGAAGCTTTCTTT

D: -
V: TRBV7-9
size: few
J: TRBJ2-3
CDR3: CASSPPPGYTQYF
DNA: TGTGCCAGTAGCCCTCCCCCGGGGTATACGCAGTATTTT

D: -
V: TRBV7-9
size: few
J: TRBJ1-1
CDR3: CASSLGAAKNTEAFF
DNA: TGTGCCAGCAGCTTAGGGGCAGCGAAAAACACTGAAGCTTTCTTT

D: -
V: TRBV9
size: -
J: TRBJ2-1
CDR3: CASSEEAAHGNEQFF
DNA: TGTGCCAGCAGCGAGGAAGCGGCACACGGGAATGAGCAGTTCTTC

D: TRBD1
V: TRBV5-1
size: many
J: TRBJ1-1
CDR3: CASSWGQETEAFF
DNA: TGCGCCAGCAGCTGGGGACAGGAAACTGAAGCTTTCTTT

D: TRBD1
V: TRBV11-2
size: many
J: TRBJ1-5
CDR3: CASSLGGPGQGANQPQHF
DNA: TGTGCCAGCAGCTTAGGGGGACCGGGACAGGGGGCGAACCAGCCCCAGCATTTT

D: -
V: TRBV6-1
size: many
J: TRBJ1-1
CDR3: CASNPDGGYTEAFF
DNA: TGTGCCAGCAACCCGGACGGCGGTTACACTGAAGCTTTCTTT

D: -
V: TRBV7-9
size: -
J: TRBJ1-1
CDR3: CASSLNPYEAFF
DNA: TGTGCCAGCAGCTTAAACCCCTATGAAGCTTTCTTT

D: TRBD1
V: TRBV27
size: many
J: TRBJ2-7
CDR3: CASSLWGQGQGSYEQYF
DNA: TGTGCCAGCAGTTTATGGGGACAGGGCCAGGGCTCCTACGAGCAGTACTTC

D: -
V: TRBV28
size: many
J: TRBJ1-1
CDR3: CASSLLGPTMNTEAFF
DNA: TGTGCCAGCAGTTTATTAGGACCGACCATGAACACTGAAGCTTTCTTT

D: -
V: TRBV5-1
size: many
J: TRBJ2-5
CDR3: CASSLVVNYEETQYF
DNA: TGCGCCAGCAGCTTGGTGGTTAACTATGAGGAGACCCAGTACTTC

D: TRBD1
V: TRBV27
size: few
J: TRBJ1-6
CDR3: CASSSTGAINSPLHF
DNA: TGTGCCAGCAGTTCAACAGGGGCGATAAATTCACCCCTCCACTTT

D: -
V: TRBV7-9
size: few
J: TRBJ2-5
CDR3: CASRDLKETQYF
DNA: TGTGCCAGCAGGGACTTAAAAGAGACCCAGTACTTC

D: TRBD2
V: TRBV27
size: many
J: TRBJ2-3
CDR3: CASSLSSGRRDTQYF
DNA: TGTGCCAGCAGTTTATCTAGCGGGAGAAGGGATACGCAGTATTTT

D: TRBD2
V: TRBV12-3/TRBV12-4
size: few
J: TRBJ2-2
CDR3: CASIGLAGVPGELFF
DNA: TGTGCCAGCATCGGACTAGCGGGAGTGCCCGGGGAGCTGTTTTTT

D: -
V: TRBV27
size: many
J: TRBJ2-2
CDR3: CASTGTSENTGELFF
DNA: TGTGCCAGCACCGGGACAAGCGAAAACACCGGGGAGCTGTTTTTT

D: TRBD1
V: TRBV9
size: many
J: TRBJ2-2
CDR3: CASSNRDRGRGELFF
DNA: TGTGCCAGCAGCAACCGGGACAGGGGGCGCGGGGAGCTGTTTTTT

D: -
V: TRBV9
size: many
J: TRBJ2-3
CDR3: CASSVVLGGGTDTQYF
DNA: TGTGCCAGCAGCGTAGTGTTAGGGGGAGGTACAGATACGCAGTATTTT

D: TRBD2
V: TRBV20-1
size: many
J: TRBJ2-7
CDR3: CSARPPGGGPTYEQYF
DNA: TGCAGTGCTAGACCCCCGGGGGGGGGACCCACCTACGAGCAGTACTTC

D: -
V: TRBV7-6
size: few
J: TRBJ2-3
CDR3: CASSLAMTGTGTDTQYF
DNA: TGTGCCAGCAGCTTGGCGATGACCGGGACTGGCACAGATACGCAGTATTTT

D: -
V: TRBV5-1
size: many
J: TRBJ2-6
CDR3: CASSGQTTSGANVLTF
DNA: TGCGCCAGCAGCGGACAGACCACCTCTGGGGCCAACGTCCTGACTTTC

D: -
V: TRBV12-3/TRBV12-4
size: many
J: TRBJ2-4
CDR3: CASSSEGRNIQYF
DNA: TGTGCCAGCAGTTCGGAGGGTCGAAACATTCAGTACTTC

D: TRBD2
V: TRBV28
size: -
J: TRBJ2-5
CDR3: CASSLAGGPLETQYF
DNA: TGTGCCAGCAGTTTAGCGGGAGGGCCCTTAGAGACCCAGTACTTC

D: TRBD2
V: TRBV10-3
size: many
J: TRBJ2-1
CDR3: CAISDRRTSGAPYNEQFF
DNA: TGTGCCATCAGTGATAGAAGGACTAGCGGGGCTCCCTACAATGAGCAGTTCTTC